This entry lists 3 T cell receptor beta chains sequenced from one sample in a study of yellow fever vaccine responses in identical twins. TCRdb re-analysed the RT-PCR reads in MiXCR, keeping a single row per CDR3 protein. The sample lists around 5,800 distinct CDR3 sequences, 77% occurring once. The specimen was T cells from blood (PBMCs), unsorted or a sorted subset (not recorded which), collected before or after yellow fever vaccination (not recorded which). The receptors here all came from a young woman who received the yellow fever vaccine.

This chain connects TRBV10-3 to TRBJ1-1; tentative D call: TRBD1 (5 bases). Germline CDR1 and CDR2: ENHRY and SYGVKD. CDR3 length: 13 amino acids. Between the trimmed V and J ends, which lost 8 bases and 6 bases, there was a span of 16 bases. The CDR3 nucleotides read TGTGCCATCGGTCCCTCCAGGGAATCTGAAGCTTTCTTT. Amino acids: CAIGPSRESEAFF.

A few counts support this clonotype. The chain joins TRBV29-1 to TRBJ1-5; the match to TRBD1 covers 9 bases. The germline V gene encodes CDR1 SQVTM and CDR2 ANQGSEA. Unmatched junction bases numbered 2, after V lost 6 bases and J lost 2 bases. This CDR3 is built from 13 residues. The CDR3 sequence is CSVGQGGNQPQHF. Written as DNA, the CDR3 is TGCAGCGTGGGACAGGGTGGCAATCAGCCCCAGCATTTT.

The chain couples TRBV7-6 to TRBJ2-2; 8 bases agree with TRBD2. The CDR3 is 13 amino acids. With V trimmed by 3 bases and J by 8 bases, 2 bases remained unmatched. CDR1 and CDR2 from the germline V gene are SGHVS and FNYEAQ. DNA for the CDR3: TGTGCCAGCAGCTTCGGGAGGGGGGGGGAGCTGTTTTTT. The encoded protein is CASSFGRGGELFF.